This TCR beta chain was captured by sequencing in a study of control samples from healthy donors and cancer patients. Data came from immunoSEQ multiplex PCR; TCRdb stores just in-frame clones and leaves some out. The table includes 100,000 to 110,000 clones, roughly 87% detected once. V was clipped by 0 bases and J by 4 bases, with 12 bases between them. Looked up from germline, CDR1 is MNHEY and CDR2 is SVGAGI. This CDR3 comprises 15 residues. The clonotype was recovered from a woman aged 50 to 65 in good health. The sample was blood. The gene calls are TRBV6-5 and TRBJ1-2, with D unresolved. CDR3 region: CASSYSKKGVYGYTF. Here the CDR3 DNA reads TGTGCCAGCAGTTACTCGAAGAAGGGAGTCTATGGCTACACCTTC.